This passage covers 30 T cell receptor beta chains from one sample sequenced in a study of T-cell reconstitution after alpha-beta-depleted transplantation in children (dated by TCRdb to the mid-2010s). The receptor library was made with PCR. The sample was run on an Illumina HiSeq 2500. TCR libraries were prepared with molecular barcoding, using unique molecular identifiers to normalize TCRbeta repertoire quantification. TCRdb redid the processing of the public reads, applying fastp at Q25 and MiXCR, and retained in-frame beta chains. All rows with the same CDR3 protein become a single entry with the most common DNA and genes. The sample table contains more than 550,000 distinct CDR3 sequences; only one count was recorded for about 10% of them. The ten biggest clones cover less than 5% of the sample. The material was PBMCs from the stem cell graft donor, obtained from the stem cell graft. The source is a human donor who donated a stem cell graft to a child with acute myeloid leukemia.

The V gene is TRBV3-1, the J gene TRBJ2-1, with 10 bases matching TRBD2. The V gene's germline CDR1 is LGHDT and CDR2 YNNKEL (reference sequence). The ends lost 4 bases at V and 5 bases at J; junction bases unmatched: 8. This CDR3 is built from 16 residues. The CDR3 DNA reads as TGTGCCAGCAGCCGAAAAGCGGGAGGGGGCCACAATGAGCAGTTCTTC. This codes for CASSRKAGGGHNEQFF.

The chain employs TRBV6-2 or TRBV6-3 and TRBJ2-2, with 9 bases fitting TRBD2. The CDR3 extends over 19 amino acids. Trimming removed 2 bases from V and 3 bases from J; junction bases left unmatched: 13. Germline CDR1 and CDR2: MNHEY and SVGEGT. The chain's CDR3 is CASSYPQTLSGSDTGELFF. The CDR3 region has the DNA TGTGCCAGCAGTTACCCCCAGACTCTTAGCGGGAGTGACACCGGGGAGCTGTTTTTT.

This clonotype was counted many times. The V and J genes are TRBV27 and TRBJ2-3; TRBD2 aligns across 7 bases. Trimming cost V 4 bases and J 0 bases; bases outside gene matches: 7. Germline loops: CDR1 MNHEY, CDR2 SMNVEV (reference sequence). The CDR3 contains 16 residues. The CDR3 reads CASSSTKGGSTDTQYF. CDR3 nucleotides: TGTGCCAGCAGTTCAACCAAGGGAGGGAGCACAGATACGCAGTATTTT.

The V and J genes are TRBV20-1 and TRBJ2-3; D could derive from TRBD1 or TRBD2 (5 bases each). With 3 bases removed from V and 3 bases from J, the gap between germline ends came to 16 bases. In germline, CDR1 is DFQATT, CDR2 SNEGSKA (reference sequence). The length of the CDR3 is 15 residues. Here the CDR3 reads CSASSGTKGTDTQYF. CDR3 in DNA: TGCAGTGCTAGTTCCGGGACCAAAGGGACAGATACGCAGTATTTT.

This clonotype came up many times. The CDR3 sequence: CASSLRDYRQYF. CDR3 bases: TGTGCCAGCAGTCTTCGGGACTACAGGCAGTATTTT. V gene TRBV12-3 or TRBV12-4 combines with J gene TRBJ2-3; 7 bases line up with TRBD2. J gave up 11 bases and V 5 bases, and 7 bases lay outside the gene matches. The CDR3 consists of 12 residues.

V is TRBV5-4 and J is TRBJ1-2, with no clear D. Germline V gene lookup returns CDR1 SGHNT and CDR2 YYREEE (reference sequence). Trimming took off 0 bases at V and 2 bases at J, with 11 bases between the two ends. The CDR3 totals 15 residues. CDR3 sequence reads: CASSLEARLNYGYTF. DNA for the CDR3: TGTGCCAGCAGCTTGGAAGCCCGACTAAACTATGGCTACACCTTC. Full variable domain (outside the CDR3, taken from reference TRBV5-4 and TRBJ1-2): ETGVTQSPTHLIKTRGQQVTLRCSSQSGHNTVSWYQQALGQGPQFIFQYYREEENGRGNFPPRFSGLQFPNYSSELNVNALELDDSALYLCASSLEARLNYGYTFGSGTRLTVV.

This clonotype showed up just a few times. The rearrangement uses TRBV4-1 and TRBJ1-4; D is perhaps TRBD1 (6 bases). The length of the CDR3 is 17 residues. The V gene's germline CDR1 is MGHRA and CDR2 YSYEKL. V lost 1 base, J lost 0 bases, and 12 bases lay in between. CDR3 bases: TGCGCCAGCAGCCAAGCGGGGGGGCCCTCAACTAATGAAAAACTGTTTTTT. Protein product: CASSQAGGPSTNEKLFF.

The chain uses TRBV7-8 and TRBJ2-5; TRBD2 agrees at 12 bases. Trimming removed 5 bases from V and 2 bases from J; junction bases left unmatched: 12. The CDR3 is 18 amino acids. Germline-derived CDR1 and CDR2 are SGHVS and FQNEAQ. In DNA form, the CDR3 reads TGTGCCAGCAGCGTCGGGACTAGCGGGCCTCTTTCACAAGAGACCCAGTACTTC. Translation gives CASSVGTSGPLSQETQYF.

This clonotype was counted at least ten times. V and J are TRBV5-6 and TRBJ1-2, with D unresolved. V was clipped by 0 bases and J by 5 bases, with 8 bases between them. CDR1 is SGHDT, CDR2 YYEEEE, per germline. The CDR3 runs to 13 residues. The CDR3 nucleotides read TGTGCCAGCAGCTTGGATAGGGAATATGGCTACACCTTC. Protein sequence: CASSLDREYGYTF.

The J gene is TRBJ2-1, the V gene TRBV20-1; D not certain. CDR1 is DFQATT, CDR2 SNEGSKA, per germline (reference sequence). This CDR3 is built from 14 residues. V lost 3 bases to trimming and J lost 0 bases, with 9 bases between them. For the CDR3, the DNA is TGCAGTGCTAGCGAGGTCCCCTCCTACAATGAGCAGTTCTTC. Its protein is CSASEVPSYNEQFF.

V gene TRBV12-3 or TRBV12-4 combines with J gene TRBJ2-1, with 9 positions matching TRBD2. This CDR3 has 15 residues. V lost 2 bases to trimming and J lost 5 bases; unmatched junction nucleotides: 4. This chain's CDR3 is CASSLRGRVDNEQFF. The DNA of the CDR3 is TGTGCCAGCAGTTTACGCGGGAGGGTCGACAATGAGCAGTTCTTC.

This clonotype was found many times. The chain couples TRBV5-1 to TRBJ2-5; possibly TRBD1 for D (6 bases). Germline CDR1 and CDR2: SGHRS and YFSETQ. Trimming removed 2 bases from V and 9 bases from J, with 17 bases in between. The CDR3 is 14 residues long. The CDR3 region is CASSLQGGPGAQYF. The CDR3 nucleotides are TGCGCCAGCAGCTTACAGGGTGGCCCAGGGGCCCAGTACTTC.

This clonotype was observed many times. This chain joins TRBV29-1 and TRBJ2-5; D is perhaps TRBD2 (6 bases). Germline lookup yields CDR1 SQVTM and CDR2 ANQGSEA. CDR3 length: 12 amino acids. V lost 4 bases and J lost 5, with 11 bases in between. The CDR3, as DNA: TGCAGCGTTGGGAGGGGACCTGAGACCCAGTACTTC. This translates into CSVGRGPETQYF.

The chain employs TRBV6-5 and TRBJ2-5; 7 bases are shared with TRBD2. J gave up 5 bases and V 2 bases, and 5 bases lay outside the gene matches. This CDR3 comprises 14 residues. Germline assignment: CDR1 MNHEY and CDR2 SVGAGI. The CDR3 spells CASSYPGEGETQYF. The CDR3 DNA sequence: TGTGCCAGCAGTTACCCCGGGGAGGGCGAGACCCAGTACTTC.

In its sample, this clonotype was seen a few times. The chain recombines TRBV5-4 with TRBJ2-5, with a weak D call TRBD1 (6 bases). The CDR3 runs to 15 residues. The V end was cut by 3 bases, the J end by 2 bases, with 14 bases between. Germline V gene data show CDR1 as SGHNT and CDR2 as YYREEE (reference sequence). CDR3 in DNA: TGTGCCAGCAGCTCCCATGGGACATTGCAAGAGACCCAGTACTTC. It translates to CASSSHGTLQETQYF.

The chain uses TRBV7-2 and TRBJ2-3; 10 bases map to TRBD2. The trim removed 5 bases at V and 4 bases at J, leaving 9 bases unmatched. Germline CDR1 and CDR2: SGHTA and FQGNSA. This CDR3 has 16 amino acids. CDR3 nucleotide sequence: TGTGCCAGCAGCCGTAAACTAGCGGGGAGTGCAGATACGCAGTATTTT. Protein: CASSRKLAGSADTQYF.

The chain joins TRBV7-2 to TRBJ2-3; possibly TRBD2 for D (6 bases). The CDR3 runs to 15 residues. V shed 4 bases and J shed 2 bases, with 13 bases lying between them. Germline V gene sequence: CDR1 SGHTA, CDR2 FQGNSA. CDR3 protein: CASSSPGLDTDTQYF. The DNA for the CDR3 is TGTGCCAGCAGCTCGCCGGGACTGGACACAGATACGCAGTATTTT.

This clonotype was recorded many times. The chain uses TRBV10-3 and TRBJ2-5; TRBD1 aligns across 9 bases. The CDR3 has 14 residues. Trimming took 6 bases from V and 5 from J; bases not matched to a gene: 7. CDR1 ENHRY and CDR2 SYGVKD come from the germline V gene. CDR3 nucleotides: TGTGCCATCAGCTGGACAGGGGTTGGGGAGACCCAGTACTTC. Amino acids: CAISWTGVGETQYF.

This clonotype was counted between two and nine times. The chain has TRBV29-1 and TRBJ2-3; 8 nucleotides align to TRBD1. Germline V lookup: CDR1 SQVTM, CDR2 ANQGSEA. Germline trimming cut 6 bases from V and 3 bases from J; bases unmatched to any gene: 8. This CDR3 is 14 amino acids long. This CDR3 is CSVATGDITDTQYF. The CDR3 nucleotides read TGCAGCGTGGCGACAGGGGATATAACAGATACGCAGTATTTT.

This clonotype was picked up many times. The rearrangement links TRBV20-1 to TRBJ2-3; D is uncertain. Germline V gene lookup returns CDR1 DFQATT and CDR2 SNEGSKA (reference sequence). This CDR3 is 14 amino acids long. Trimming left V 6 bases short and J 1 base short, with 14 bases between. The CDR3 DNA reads TGCAGTGCCAATTCTGGAGCTCGCACAGATACGCAGTATTTT. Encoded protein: CSANSGARTDTQYF.

The CDR3 loop reads CASSGVAGGLGEQFF. The DNA of the CDR3 is TGTGCCAGCAGTGGTGTAGCGGGAGGGCTCGGGGAGCAGTTCTTC. The gene calls are TRBV2 and TRBJ2-1; 11 nucleotides align to TRBD2. The CDR3 runs to 15 residues. Germline V gene sequence: CDR1 SNHLY, CDR2 FYNNEI. V trimming: 4 bases; J trimming: 10 bases; junction bases outside the gene matches: 9.

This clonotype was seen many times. This chain's CDR3 is CSAMWRGALDTQYF. The CDR3 DNA follows: TGCAGTGCTATGTGGCGGGGGGCCCTGGATACGCAGTATTTT. This chain connects TRBV20-1 to TRBJ2-3; the match to TRBD2 covers 8 bases. The CDR3 totals 14 residues. Germline assignment: CDR1 DFQATT and CDR2 SNEGSKA (reference sequence). V lost 4 bases and J lost 6; bases outside the gene matches: 9.

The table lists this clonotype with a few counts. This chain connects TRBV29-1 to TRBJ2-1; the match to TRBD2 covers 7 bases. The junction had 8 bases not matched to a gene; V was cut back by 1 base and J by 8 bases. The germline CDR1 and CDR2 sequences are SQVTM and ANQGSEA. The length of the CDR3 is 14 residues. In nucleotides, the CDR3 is TGCAGCGTTGAAGCCGGGGCGGGAGTGCATGAGCAGTTCTTC. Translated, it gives CSVEAGAGVHEQFF.

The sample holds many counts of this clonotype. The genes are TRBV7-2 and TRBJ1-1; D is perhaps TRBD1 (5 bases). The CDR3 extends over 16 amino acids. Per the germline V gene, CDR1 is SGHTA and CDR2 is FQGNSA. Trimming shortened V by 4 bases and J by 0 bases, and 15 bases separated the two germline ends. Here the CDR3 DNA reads TGTGCCAGCAGCTCCCCAAGGGGCCGCCTGAACACTGAAGCTTTCTTT. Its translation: CASSSPRGRLNTEAFF.

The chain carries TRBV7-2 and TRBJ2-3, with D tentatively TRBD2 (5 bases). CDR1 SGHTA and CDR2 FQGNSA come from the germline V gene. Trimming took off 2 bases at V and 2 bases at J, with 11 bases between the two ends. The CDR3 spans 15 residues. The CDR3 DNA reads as TGTGCCAGCAGCTTATTCGGGGTATCCACAGATACGCAGTATTTT. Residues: CASSLFGVSTDTQYF.

The CDR3 nucleotides are TGCAGCGTTGAACCAGATGACTCCTACGAGCAGTACTTC. Its translation is CSVEPDDSYEQYF. This chain uses TRBV29-1 with TRBJ2-7; D is unresolved. The CDR3 is made up of 13 amino acids. V lost 2 bases, J lost 0 bases, and 8 bases lay in between. CDR1 SQVTM and CDR2 ANQGSEA come from the germline V gene.

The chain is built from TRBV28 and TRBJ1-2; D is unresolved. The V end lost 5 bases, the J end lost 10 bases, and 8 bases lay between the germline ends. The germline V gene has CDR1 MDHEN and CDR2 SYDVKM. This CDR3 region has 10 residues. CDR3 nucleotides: TGTGCCAGCAGTGCCTTTGACTACACCTTC. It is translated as CASSAFDYTF.

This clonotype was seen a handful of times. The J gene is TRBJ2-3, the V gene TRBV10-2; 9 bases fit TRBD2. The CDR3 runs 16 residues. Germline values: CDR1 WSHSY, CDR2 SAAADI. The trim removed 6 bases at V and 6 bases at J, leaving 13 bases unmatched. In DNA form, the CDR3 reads TGCGCCAGCAGGCCCAAAGCGGGAGGCAGAGGGGATACGCAGTATTTT. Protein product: CASRPKAGGRGDTQYF.

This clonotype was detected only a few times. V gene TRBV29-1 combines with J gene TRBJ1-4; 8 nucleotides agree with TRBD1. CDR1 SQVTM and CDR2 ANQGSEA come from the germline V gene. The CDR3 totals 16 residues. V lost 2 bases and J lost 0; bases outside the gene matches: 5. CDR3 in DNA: TGCAGCGTTGAATCCGGACAGGGAGCAACTAATGAAAAACTGTTTTTT. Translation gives CSVESGQGATNEKLFF.

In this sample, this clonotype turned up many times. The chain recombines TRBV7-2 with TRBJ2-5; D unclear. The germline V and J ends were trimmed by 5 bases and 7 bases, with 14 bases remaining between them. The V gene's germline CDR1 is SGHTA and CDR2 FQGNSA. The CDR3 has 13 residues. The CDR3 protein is CASSPFIDGTQYF. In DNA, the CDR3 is TGTGCCAGCAGCCCCTTCATTGACGGGACCCAGTACTTC.